This record concerns one T cell receptor beta chain sequence. Its antigen remains unknown. The sample carries other DNA sequences with the same CDR3. CDR1 is SGHRS, CDR2 YFSETQ, per germline. Trimming stripped 0 bases from V and 1 base from J, with 7 bases between. The CDR3 is made up of 14 amino acids. In the sorted-subset replicate PCRs, roughly 210 ng DNA, roughly 30,000 T cell genomes, was used. The table came from immunoSEQ multiplex PCR; TCRdb's copy has only in-frame clones and leaves some out. The sample yields around 1,100,000 clones, approximately 75% seen once. The record originates from a study of shared clonotypes between healthy human individuals. Points from the study as a whole: Compared with clonotypes that all four donors shared, non-shared clonotypes had lower generation probabilities.

V is TRBV5-1 and J is TRBJ2-5; no definite D call. The sequenced sample was memory CD4+ T cells from PBMCs. Subset specified: CD45RA-negative fraction. The receptor was derived from a man aged 18 to 30 in good health. Some clones in this sample may be carry-over from other donors' samples. The CDR3 is CASSLVAVQETQYF. The CDR3 DNA reads as TGCGCCAGCAGCTTGGTGGCAGTCCAAGAGACCCAGTACTTC.